The 21 T cell receptor beta chains listed next were all sequenced from one sample in a study of blood T cells in healthy people across ages. Using a J-beta primer mix together with a sample-barcoded 5' primer, a second PCR was run for roughly 6 to 12 cycles. MiXCR, run by TCRdb on the 5' RACE reads, gives a single entry per CDR3 protein. The sample lists roughly 1.9 million distinct CDR3 sequences, approximately 40% occurring once. The specimen was blood. The receptors here all came from a human donor in good health.

This sequence joins TRBV19 and TRBJ1-5; the D is unclear. CDR1 and CDR2 from the germline V gene are LNHDA and SQIVND (reference sequence). Trimming removed 5 bases at V and 0 bases at J, with 14 bases between. The CDR3 extends over 16 amino acids. CDR3 residues: CASSAGWLYSNQPQHF. In DNA form, the CDR3 reads TGTGCCAGTAGTGCGGGGTGGTTGTATAGCAATCAGCCCCAGCATTTT.

The gene calls are TRBV4-1 and TRBJ1-2, with 7 positions matching TRBD1. Germline values: CDR1 MGHRA, CDR2 YSYEKL. There are 15 residues in the CDR3. V lost 0 bases to trimming and J lost 3 bases; unmatched junction nucleotides: 4. The CDR3 DNA reads TGCGCCAGCAGCCAAGAGGGGGGACAGTACTATGGCTACACCTTC. Protein: CASSQEGGQYYGYTF.

The gene calls are TRBV6-2 or TRBV6-3 and TRBJ2-4, with TRBD1 identical over 7 bases. The closer fit of TRBJ2-7 to the DNA end suggests the J call may be wrong. Germline CDR1 reads MNHEY; CDR2 reads SVGEGT. The CDR3 extends over 15 amino acids. The CDR3 sequence: CASIEPGQSTYEQYF. CDR3 DNA: TGTGCCAGCATCGAGCCGGGACAGTCTACCTACGAGCAGTACTTC.

The CDR3 protein is CAAQGVRSSPLHF. The CDR3 DNA is TGTGCCGCACAGGGGGTCCGATCCTCACCCCTCCACTTT. V gene TRBV10-3 combines with J gene TRBJ1-6; 8 bases are shared with TRBD1. The V gene's germline CDR1 is ENHRY and CDR2 SYGVKD. V was clipped by 11 bases and J by 10 bases; unmatched bases: 10. This CDR3 is 13 amino acids long.

This clonotype was observed a few times. A read error may produce the germline difference seen at one junction end. This chain's CDR3 is CASRTGNRPEIF. In DNA form, the CDR3 reads TGTGCCAGCAGAACAGGGAATAGACCGGAGATCTTC. This chain joins TRBV12-3 or TRBV12-4 and TRBJ2-4, with D perhaps TRBD1 (6 bases). The CDR3 totals 12 residues.

The V call is TRBV7-2, the J call TRBJ2-1, with 8 nucleotides matching TRBD2. The CDR3 is 15 amino acids. V gave up 5 bases and J gave up 9 bases; unmatched junction bases: 12. Germline V gene lookup returns CDR1 SGHTA and CDR2 FQGNSA. CDR3 in amino acids: CASSETGGRATEQFF. The CDR3 region has the DNA TGTGCCAGCAGCGAGACGGGGGGGCGGGCGACTGAGCAGTTCTTC.

CDR3 amino acids: CASRPTGARNEQYF. The CDR3 DNA reads TGTGCCAGCAGGCCTACAGGGGCTAGGAACGAGCAGTACTTC. V is TRBV12-3 or TRBV12-4 and J is TRBJ2-7, with TRBD1 matching over 7 bases. The CDR3 runs 14 residues. Trimming cost V 6 bases and J 5 bases; bases outside gene matches: 10.

DNA of the CDR3: TGTGCCATCAGTACGACAGGGACCCAAGAGACCCAGTACTTC. Its protein is CAISTTGTQETQYF. The chain employs TRBV10-3 and TRBJ2-5; 7 bases are a match to TRBD1. The germline CDR1 and CDR2 sequences are ENHRY and SYGVKD. The V and J ends lost 5 bases and 1 base, in that order; junction bases with no gene match: 4. The CDR3 sequence is 14 residues long.

V is TRBV24-1 and J is TRBJ2-7, with 7 bases that match TRBD2. The J segment lost 7 bases and the V segment lost 7 bases, leaving 9 bases of the junction unmatched. The CDR3 has 13 residues. Germline-derived CDR1 and CDR2 are KGHDR and SFDVKD. The CDR3 protein is CATRSSSGAEQYF. In DNA form, the CDR3 reads TGTGCCACCAGGAGCTCCAGCGGGGCGGAGCAGTACTTC.

The gene calls are TRBV28 and TRBJ2-5; 9 nucleotides match TRBD1. The CDR3 loop spans 15 amino acids. Germline V gives CDR1 MDHEN, CDR2 SYDVKM. The trim removed 6 bases at V and 0 bases at J, leaving 5 bases unmatched. CDR3 nucleotide sequence: TGTGCCAGCAGAACCGGGACAGGGCACCAAGAGACCCAGTACTTC. Protein product: CASRTGTGHQETQYF.

This clonotype was detected only a few times. The rearrangement joins TRBV7-3 to TRBJ2-3, with D tentatively TRBD2 (6 bases). V dropped 2 bases and J dropped 5 bases, with 11 bases sitting between them. CDR1 is SGHTA and CDR2 is FQGTGA in the germline V gene. The CDR3 has 14 residues. CDR3 residues: CASSLLGGGDTQYF. The CDR3 DNA sequence: TGTGCCAGCAGCTTATTGGGGGGTGGAGATACGCAGTATTTT.

This clonotype was counted only a few times. The chain is built from TRBV20-1 and TRBJ2-7; D is possibly TRBD1 (5 bases). This CDR3 is 13 amino acids long. Germline CDR1 reads DFQATT; CDR2 reads SNEGSKA (reference sequence). V was cut by 3 bases and J by 2 bases, with 11 bases left in between. For the CDR3, the DNA is TGCAGTGCTAGTTCTGGCAGGGCCTACGAGCAGTACTTC. Protein: CSASSGRAYEQYF.

This clonotype was counted a few times. This rearrangement joins TRBV4-1 to TRBJ2-7; the D gene is possibly TRBD1 (5 bases). This CDR3 is built from 16 residues. V gave up 4 bases and J gave up 2 bases, with 18 bases separating them. Per germline, CDR1 MGHRA and CDR2 YSYEKL. CDR3 loop: CASSPRDGIQAYEQYF. The CDR3 bases are TGCGCCAGCAGCCCCCGCGATGGGATACAGGCCTACGAGCAGTACTTC.

The rearrangement links TRBV25-1 to TRBJ1-4; TRBD1 might be the D (5 bases). CDR3 length: 14 residues. CDR1 is MGHDK and CDR2 is SYGVNS in the germline V gene. Trimming left V 4 bases short and J 0 bases short, with 6 bases between. In DNA, the CDR3 is TGTGCCAGCAGTGGGGACGCAACTAATGAAAAACTGTTTTTT. Protein sequence: CASSGDATNEKLFF.

CDR3: CSAQGGGSSTDTQYF. The CDR3 DNA reads TGCAGTGCCCAGGGGGGGGGTTCTAGCACAGATACGCAGTATTTT. The rearrangement joins TRBV20-1 to TRBJ2-3; D may correspond to TRBD1 or TRBD2 (7 bases each). The CDR3 spans 15 residues. Trimming pared 6 bases from V and 0 bases from J, leaving 16 bases between. Germline CDR1 and CDR2: DFQATT and SNEGSKA (reference sequence).

The chain carries TRBV20-1 and TRBJ2-5; D unclear. The V end lost 4 bases, the J end lost 5 bases, and 8 bases lay between the germline ends. Per germline, CDR1 DFQATT and CDR2 SNEGSKA (reference sequence). The CDR3 covers 11 residues. CDR3: CSATLRETQYF. The DNA of the CDR3 is TGCAGTGCTACTCTCCGTGAGACCCAGTACTTC.

This clonotype was detected a few times. V and J are TRBV6-2 or TRBV6-3 and TRBJ2-2; no reliable D call. This CDR3 is 15 amino acids long. Germline CDR1 is MNHEY and CDR2 is SVGEGT. V was clipped by 2 bases and J by 2 bases, with 9 bases between them. CDR3 coding DNA: TGTGCCAGCAGTTACGCTACGTTTAACACCGGGGAGCTGTTTTTT. It specifies CASSYATFNTGELFF.

The chain joins TRBV29-1 to TRBJ1-1, with D hard to call. Trimming pared 6 bases from V and 4 bases from J, leaving 6 bases between. The CDR3 totals 10 residues. Germline V gene lookup returns CDR1 SQVTM and CDR2 ANQGSEA. The CDR3 region has the DNA TGCAGCGTCGTGTGCACTGAAGCTTTCTTT. This translates into CSVVCTEAFF.

The chain combines TRBV20-1 with TRBJ2-2, with 8 bases lining up with TRBD2. Per germline, CDR1 DFQATT and CDR2 SNEGSKA (reference sequence). V lost 3 bases, J lost 0 bases, and 3 bases stayed unmatched. The CDR3 has 15 amino acids. Here the CDR3 reads CSASKAGANTGELFF. The CDR3 DNA reads TGCAGTGCTAGTAAAGCGGGGGCGAACACCGGGGAGCTGTTTTTT.

A few counts support this clonotype. V is TRBV7-6 and J is TRBJ2-5; 14 bases are a match to TRBD2. The better agreement between TRBJ2-1 and the DNA end casts doubt on the J call. The CDR3 spans 16 residues. The germline V gene has CDR1 SGHVS and CDR2 FNYEAQ. In DNA form, the CDR3 reads TGTGCCAGCAGCTCGGGACTAGCGGGGGACCCAGAGACCCAGTTCTTC. Its protein product is CASSSGLAGDPETQFF.

V and J are TRBV4-3 and TRBJ1-1, with D possibly TRBD1 on 6 matching bases. The germline V gene has CDR1 LGHNA and CDR2 YSLEER. The V gene lost 1 base and the J gene lost 6 bases, with 15 bases spanning the gap. This CDR3 region has 15 residues. CDR3 residues: CASSQVRGARAEAFF. As DNA, the CDR3 is TGCGCCAGCAGCCAAGTTAGGGGGGCGAGGGCTGAAGCTTTCTTT.